Each of the 18 T cell receptor beta chains below was sequenced from the same sample in a study of blood T cell repertoires in COVID-19. Sequencing used immunoSEQ multiplex PCR; TCRdb keeps in-frame clones, though not all of them. The sample carries 60,000 to 85,000 clones, around 85% recorded once. The sequenced sample was peripheral blood. These receptors were taken from a human donor in a cohort sampled during active COVID-19.

V gene TRBV28 combines with J gene TRBJ2-5; 7 bases are shared with TRBD2. The CDR3 runs to 16 residues. Germline V gene data show CDR1 as MDHEN and CDR2 as SYDVKM. Germline trimming cut 8 bases from V and 2 bases from J; bases unmatched to any gene: 14. CDR3 bases: TGTGCCAGCGTGGGGACCCGACCCGGGAGGCAAGAGACCCAGTACTTC. Translating it yields CASVGTRPGRQETQYF.

The chain is built from TRBV18 and TRBJ2-2; 9 bases line up with TRBD2. J was trimmed by 0 bases and V by 2 bases; bases with no gene match: 7. Germline values: CDR1 KGHSH, CDR2 LQKENI. The CDR3 has 18 residues. The chain's CDR3 is CASSPRASGVANTGELFF. The CDR3 DNA sequence: TGTGCCAGCTCACCAAGGGCTAGCGGGGTCGCGAACACCGGGGAGCTGTTTTTT. The full variable domain, completed using reference TRBV18 and TRBJ2-2, is NAGVMQNPRHLVRRRGQEARLRCSPMKGHSHVYWYRQLPEEGLKFMVYLQKENIIDESGMPKERFSAEFPKEGPSILRIQQVVRGDSAAYFCASSPRASGVANTGELFFGEGSRLTVL.

The chain recombines TRBV5-6 with TRBJ1-1, with D perhaps TRBD1 (6 bases). Germline CDR1 is SGHDT and CDR2 is YYEEEE. The CDR3 sequence is 14 residues long. V shed 3 bases and J shed 0 bases, with 9 bases lying between them. The CDR3 coding sequence is TGTGCCAGCAGCTGGTGGACAGTGAACACTGAAGCTTTCTTT. Encoded protein: CASSWWTVNTEAFF.

The J gene is TRBJ1-3, the V gene TRBV7-2, with a tentative D call TRBD1 (6 bases). The germline V and J ends were trimmed by 5 bases and 3 bases, with 17 bases remaining between them. The length of the CDR3 is 16 residues. From germline, CDR1 is SGHTA and CDR2 FQGNSA. CDR3 sequence reads: CASSPFAGVGGNTIYF. The CDR3, as DNA: TGTGCCAGCAGCCCATTTGCAGGGGTGGGTGGAAACACCATATATTTT.

The genes are TRBV5-6 and TRBJ2-3, with a tentative D call TRBD1 (6 bases). The CDR3 spans 15 residues. V lost 4 bases and J 1 base, leaving 13 bases between the germline ends. Germline V gene lookup returns CDR1 SGHDT and CDR2 YYEEEE. CDR3 loop: CASSRRAGGTDTQYF. The CDR3 DNA sequence: TGTGCCAGCAGCCGGCGGGCAGGGGGCACAGATACGCAGTATTTT.

The J gene is TRBJ2-3, the V gene TRBV10-3, with 9 bases that match TRBD2. This CDR3 contains 17 residues. V was clipped by 0 bases and J by 6 bases; unmatched bases: 10. In germline, CDR1 is ENHRY, CDR2 SYGVKD. This CDR3 reads CAISESWPAGGSDTQYF. CDR3 DNA sequence: TGTGCCATCAGTGAGTCGTGGCCAGCGGGGGGTTCGGATACGCAGTATTTT.

The J gene is TRBJ2-4, the V gene TRBV30, with TRBD1 as a possible D gene (5 bases). The CDR3 length is 16 residues. V lost 0 bases and J lost 1, with 13 bases in between. The germline V gene has CDR1 GTSNPN and CDR2 SVGIG (reference sequence). The CDR3 here is CAWSVQAGLAKNIQYF. The CDR3 DNA reads as TGTGCCTGGAGTGTACAGGCCGGGTTGGCCAAAAACATTCAGTACTTC.

This rearrangement joins TRBV5-6 to TRBJ2-7; TRBD2 aligns across 8 bases. The CDR3 has 14 residues. Trimming cost V 3 bases and J 3 bases; bases outside gene matches: 5. The germline V gene encodes CDR1 SGHDT and CDR2 YYEEEE. CDR3 nucleotide sequence: TGTGCCAGCAGCTCGGGAGGGCGGCTCTACGAGCAGTACTTC. Amino acid sequence: CASSSGGRLYEQYF. The whole variable domain, remainder taken from reference TRBV5-6 and TRBJ2-7, is DAGVTQSPTHLIKTRGQQVTLRCSPKSGHDTVSWYQQALGQGPQFIFQYYEEEERQRGNFPDRFSGHQFPNYSSELNVNALLLGDSALYLCASSSGGRLYEQYFGPGTRLTVT.

CDR3 nucleotides: TGCGCCAGCAGCTACGGACAGGGGGCGAATGGCGGGGAGCTGTTTTTT. The encoded protein is CASSYGQGANGGELFF. V and J are TRBV5-1 and TRBJ2-2, with TRBD1 matching over 11 bases. CDR3 length: 16 residues. V lost 3 bases, J lost 7 bases, and 8 bases stayed unmatched. The germline CDR1 and CDR2 sequences are SGHRS and YFSETQ.

This clone was picked up one time. The genes are TRBV7-3 and TRBJ2-3; D is possibly TRBD2 (7 bases). From germline, CDR1 is SGHTA and CDR2 FQGTGA. The V end lost 4 bases, the J end lost 0 bases, and 11 bases lay between the germline ends. The CDR3 is 15 residues long. The CDR3 sequence is CASSSGGRSTDTQYF. Written as DNA, the CDR3 is TGTGCCAGCAGCTCCGGGGGGCGGAGCACAGATACGCAGTATTTT.

This clone was counted once. The chain links TRBV7-3 to TRBJ2-3; TRBD2 aligns across 7 bases. V was clipped by 3 bases and J by 5 bases; unmatched bases: 5. Germline lookup yields CDR1 SGHTA and CDR2 FQGTGA. The CDR3 is 14 amino acids. CDR3 residues: CASSFSGGIDTQYF. The DNA of the CDR3 is TGTGCCAGCAGCTTCTCGGGGGGAATAGATACGCAGTATTTT.

In its sample, this clone was seen once. The V and J genes are TRBV5-8 and TRBJ1-1; TRBD1 matches at 8 bases. Per germline, CDR1 SGHTS and CDR2 YDEGEE. The CDR3 sequence is 16 residues long. Trimming removed 6 bases from V and 5 bases from J; junction bases left unmatched: 15. Written as DNA, the CDR3 is TGTGCCAGCACCGCAAGGACAGGGAAAATTTCTACTGAAGCTTTCTTT. This translates into CASTARTGKISTEAFF.

This clone showed up just once. CDR3 sequence (DNA): TGTGCCAGCAGTGAATACCTAGCGGAAAACACAGATACGCAGTATTTT. It yields the protein CASSEYLAENTDTQYF. The chain combines TRBV25-1 with TRBJ2-3; 7 bases agree with TRBD2. The V segment lost 0 bases and the J segment 2 bases; nucleotides outside the gene matches: 5. This CDR3 spans 16 amino acids. Germline assignment: CDR1 MGHDK and CDR2 SYGVNS.

The rearrangement joins TRBV5-6 to TRBJ1-1; 7 bases map to TRBD1. Germline CDR1 and CDR2: SGHDT and YYEEEE. This CDR3 region has 17 residues. Unmatched junction bases numbered 8, after V lost 0 bases and J lost 0 bases. CDR3 DNA: TGTGCCAGCAGCTTGGAGTGGGCAGGGGGTCTGAACACTGAAGCTTTCTTT. It specifies CASSLEWAGGLNTEAFF.

The chain recombines TRBV7-2 with TRBJ2-3; TRBD1 is a possible D gene (5 bases). This CDR3 has 17 amino acids. The germline CDR1 and CDR2 sequences are SGHTA and FQGNSA. V was pared by 1 base and J by 2 bases, with 16 bases between. CDR3 residues: CASSLDRPGFSTDTQYF. Here the CDR3 DNA reads TGTGCCAGCAGCTTAGATCGGCCAGGGTTTTCCACAGATACGCAGTATTTT.

This chain connects TRBV18 to TRBJ2-3; 8 bases align to TRBD1. This CDR3 is 15 amino acids long. The V and J ends lost 4 bases and 1 base, in that order; junction bases with no gene match: 4. Germline CDR1 reads KGHSH; CDR2 reads LQKENI. The CDR3: CASSLTGQGTDTQYF. CDR3 nucleotides: TGTGCCAGCTCACTAACGGGACAGGGCACAGATACGCAGTATTTT.

The chain recombines TRBV7-9 with TRBJ1-2; tentatively, D is TRBD1 (5 bases). The V end lost 4 bases, the J end lost 6 bases, and 15 bases lay between the germline ends. Germline-derived CDR1 and CDR2 are SEHNR and FQNEAQ (reference sequence). This CDR3 spans 14 amino acids. The CDR3 DNA is TGTGCCAGCAGCTCGCCCGGCCGGGGGGATGGCTACACCTTC. It yields the protein CASSSPGRGDGYTF.

The rearrangement links TRBV5-1 to TRBJ2-3; the D is unclear. Germline loops: CDR1 SGHRS, CDR2 YFSETQ. The CDR3 covers 17 residues. With 0 bases removed from V and 1 base from J, the gap between germline ends came to 15 bases. CDR3 region: CASSLGLAVVGTDTQYF. In DNA, the CDR3 is TGCGCCAGCAGCTTGGGTCTGGCGGTGGTGGGCACAGATACGCAGTATTTT.